A selection of T cell receptor beta chains follows, all from one sample in a study of cytomegalovirus exposure and HLA in healthy donors. Method: immunoSEQ multiplex PCR; TCRdb's copy keeps in-frame clones and lacks some. The sample carries 140,000 or so clones, around 78% recorded once. Sequenced sample: PBMCs. The receptors come from a woman aged 18-29 years in good health and CMV-seropositive. Each CDR3 is given with its conserved first and last residue. D genes are given only for firm matches. Size values are once, few and many counts, or a class for expanded clones, and some rows have none.

abundance: .; d_gene: .; j_gene: TRBJ1-4; v_gene: TRBV21-1; CDR3nt: TGTGCCAGCAGCCGCCTACCCGGGACACCCGTTGAAAAACTGTTTTTT; CDR3aa: CASSRLPGTPVEKLFF
abundance: .; d_gene: .; j_gene: TRBJ2-7; v_gene: TRBV6-5; CDR3nt: TGTGCCAGCAGTTACTCGGGCGGGGCCTCCTACGAGCAGTACTTC; CDR3aa: CASSYSGGASYEQYF
abundance: .; d_gene: TRBD1; j_gene: TRBJ2-6; v_gene: TRBV5-6; CDR3nt: TGTGCCAGCAGCTTTAAGACAGGGGTTGGGGCCAACGTCCTGACTTTC; CDR3aa: CASSFKTGVGANVLTF
abundance: .; d_gene: .; j_gene: TRBJ1-4; v_gene: TRBV27; CDR3nt: TGTGCCAGCAGACATGGAAGCGTTAGAGAAAAACTGTTTTTT; CDR3aa: CASRHGSVREKLFF
abundance: .; d_gene: .; j_gene: TRBJ2-4; v_gene: TRBV7-6; CDR3nt: TGTGCCAGCAGCTTAGCGTCGGGGGGCGTTGGAAACATTCAGTACTTC; CDR3aa: CASSLASGGVGNIQYF
abundance: few; d_gene: .; j_gene: TRBJ2-2; v_gene: TRBV5-4; CDR3nt: TGTGCCAGTCAGCAGGGCGCTTTTTTAGGGGAGCTGTTTTTT; CDR3aa: CASQQGAFLGELFF
abundance: .; d_gene: .; j_gene: TRBJ2-7; v_gene: TRBV29-1; CDR3nt: TGCAGCGTTCCGGGGGTCCGGGCCGAGCAGTACTTC; CDR3aa: CSVPGVRAEQYF
abundance: .; d_gene: .; j_gene: TRBJ1-2; v_gene: TRBV7-8; CDR3nt: TGTGCCAGCAGCCCGACACCCAACTATGGCTACACCTTC; CDR3aa: CASSPTPNYGYTF
abundance: few; d_gene: .; j_gene: TRBJ2-7; v_gene: TRBV6-5; CDR3nt: TGTGCCAGCAGTGCAGACTTGTACGAGCAGTACTTC; CDR3aa: CASSADLYEQYF
abundance: .; d_gene: .; j_gene: TRBJ2-2; v_gene: TRBV5-4; CDR3nt: TGTGCCAGCAGTCCACCCCGGGGAACCGGGGAGCTGTTTTTT; CDR3aa: CASSPPRGTGELFF
abundance: .; d_gene: .; j_gene: TRBJ2-7; v_gene: TRBV21-1; CDR3nt: TGTGCCAGCAGCAAAACAGGGTACGAGCAGTACTTC; CDR3aa: CASSKTGYEQYF
abundance: once; d_gene: .; j_gene: TRBJ2-7; v_gene: TRBV5-6; CDR3nt: TGTGCCAGCAGTCAGGGTTACGAGCAGTACTTC; CDR3aa: CASSQGYEQYF
abundance: once; d_gene: .; j_gene: TRBJ1-2; v_gene: TRBV4-3; CDR3nt: TGCGCCAGCAGCCAAGGACTTGGCTACACCTTC; CDR3aa: CASSQGLGYTF
abundance: .; d_gene: TRBD2; j_gene: TRBJ2-3; v_gene: TRBV5-1; CDR3nt: TGCGCCAGCAGCTCGGGACTAGCGGGGGGGAGTCGCACAGATACGCAGTATTTT; CDR3aa: CASSSGLAGGSRTDTQYF
abundance: .; d_gene: .; j_gene: TRBJ1-2; v_gene: TRBV5-5; CDR3nt: TGTGCCAGCAGAATGGCACAGGACTATGGCTACACCTTC; CDR3aa: CASRMAQDYGYTF
abundance: .; d_gene: TRBD1; j_gene: TRBJ2-7; v_gene: TRBV5-1; CDR3nt: TGCGCCAGCAGCTTCTCGGGACAGGGTTACGAGCAGTACTTC; CDR3aa: CASSFSGQGYEQYF
abundance: .; d_gene: TRBD2; j_gene: TRBJ2-3; v_gene: TRBV7-8; CDR3nt: TGTGCCAGCAGCCCGCGTAATAGCGGGGGGGCAGATACGCAGTATTTT; CDR3aa: CASSPRNSGGADTQYF
abundance: .; d_gene: .; j_gene: TRBJ1-6; v_gene: TRBV7-9; CDR3nt: TGTTCCAGCAGCTTAGCCCGTTTCGGGGGAAGGGATAATTCACCCCTCCACTTT; CDR3aa: CSSSLARFGGRDNSPLHF
abundance: few; d_gene: TRBD1; j_gene: TRBJ1-1; v_gene: TRBV4-1; CDR3nt: TGCGCCAGCAGCCAAGAAGGGGGCGTCAACACTGAAGCTTTCTTT; CDR3aa: CASSQEGGVNTEAFF
abundance: .; d_gene: .; j_gene: TRBJ2-7; v_gene: TRBV4-3; CDR3nt: TGCGCCAGCAGCCAAGGGGTGAGGGACACACGCTACGAGCAGTACTTC; CDR3aa: CASSQGVRDTRYEQYF
abundance: .; d_gene: .; j_gene: TRBJ2-5; v_gene: TRBV11-2; CDR3nt: TGTGCCAGCAGCGCGGGACACCAAGAGACCCAGTACTTC; CDR3aa: CASSAGHQETQYF
abundance: .; d_gene: TRBD1; j_gene: TRBJ2-7; v_gene: TRBV4-3; CDR3nt: TGCGCCAGCAGCCCCCGATTACAGGGGGCTTACGAGCAGTACTTC; CDR3aa: CASSPRLQGAYEQYF
abundance: .; d_gene: TRBD2; j_gene: TRBJ2-5; v_gene: TRBV9; CDR3nt: TGTGCCAGCAGCGGAGGGGCGGGGGAGGGAGAGACCCAGTACTTC; CDR3aa: CASSGGAGEGETQYF
abundance: .; d_gene: .; j_gene: TRBJ1-5; v_gene: TRBV2; CDR3nt: TGTGCCAGCACGGACAGATCTTATAGCAATCAGCCCCAGCATTTT; CDR3aa: CASTDRSYSNQPQHF
abundance: .; d_gene: .; j_gene: TRBJ1-2; v_gene: TRBV6-5; CDR3nt: TGTGCCAGCAGTTACCTCCAAGGGGCCGCTAACTATGGCTACACCTTC; CDR3aa: CASSYLQGAANYGYTF
abundance: .; d_gene: .; j_gene: TRBJ1-2; v_gene: TRBV6-6; CDR3nt: TGTGCCAGCAGTTACTCGGTGCAGGGGAAGAACTATGGCTACACCTTC; CDR3aa: CASSYSVQGKNYGYTF
abundance: .; d_gene: .; j_gene: TRBJ1-5; v_gene: TRBV15; CDR3nt: TGTGCCACCAGCAGAGACAGGGGCAATCAGCCCCAGCATTTT; CDR3aa: CATSRDRGNQPQHF
abundance: .; d_gene: .; j_gene: TRBJ1-5; v_gene: TRBV10-3; CDR3nt: TGTGCCATCAGTGAGTCGGCAGGGCTGGAGCAGCCCCAGCATTTT; CDR3aa: CAISESAGLEQPQHF
abundance: .; d_gene: TRBD1; j_gene: TRBJ1-5; v_gene: TRBV19; CDR3nt: TGTGCCAGTAGTACCGGGACAGGGAATCAGCCCCAGCATTTT; CDR3aa: CASSTGTGNQPQHF
abundance: .; d_gene: .; j_gene: TRBJ1-6; v_gene: TRBV15; CDR3nt: TGTGCCACCAGCCCCCCGGGACATAGAAATTCACCCCTCCACTTT; CDR3aa: CATSPPGHRNSPLHF
abundance: .; d_gene: TRBD1; j_gene: TRBJ1-3; v_gene: TRBV9; CDR3nt: TGTGCCAGCAGCGCACAGGGGGGATCTGGAAACACCATATATTTT; CDR3aa: CASSAQGGSGNTIYF
abundance: once; d_gene: TRBD1; j_gene: TRBJ1-5; v_gene: TRBV6-6; CDR3nt: TGTGCCAGCAGCCCTCATACAGGGGGGCGGCAGCCCCAGCATTTT; CDR3aa: CASSPHTGGRQPQHF
abundance: few; d_gene: .; j_gene: TRBJ2-1; v_gene: TRBV6-5; CDR3nt: TGTGCCTCCTGGCGGGATTACAATGAGCAGTTCTTC; CDR3aa: CASWRDYNEQFF
abundance: .; d_gene: .; j_gene: TRBJ1-2; v_gene: TRBV29-1; CDR3nt: TGCAGCGTTGAACGGGGGGCCAGTTCGGTTGGCTACACCTTC; CDR3aa: CSVERGASSVGYTF
abundance: once; d_gene: .; j_gene: TRBJ2-5; v_gene: TRBV19; CDR3nt: TGTGCCAGTAGTAAAGACCTAGTCGAGACCCAGTACTTC; CDR3aa: CASSKDLVETQYF
abundance: .; d_gene: .; j_gene: TRBJ2-7; v_gene: TRBV19; CDR3nt: TGTGCCAGTAGTGTCAGGGCCCACGCCTCCTCCTCCTACGAGCAGTACTTC; CDR3aa: CASSVRAHASSSYEQYF
abundance: .; d_gene: TRBD2; j_gene: TRBJ2-7; v_gene: TRBV6-1; CDR3nt: TGTGCCAGCAGTGAGACCAGGACTAGCGGGGCGTACGAGCAGTACTTC; CDR3aa: CASSETRTSGAYEQYF
abundance: .; d_gene: .; j_gene: TRBJ1-5; v_gene: TRBV27; CDR3nt: TGTGCCAGCAGCCGCGGGAGCACCAGCCGAAAGCCCCAGCATTTT; CDR3aa: CASSRGSTSRKPQHF
abundance: .; d_gene: .; j_gene: TRBJ1-1; v_gene: TRBV11-3; CDR3nt: TGTGCCAGCAGCTTAGACGACACTGAAGCTTTCTTT; CDR3aa: CASSLDDTEAFF
abundance: .; d_gene: TRBD2; j_gene: TRBJ2-5; v_gene: TRBV5-1; CDR3nt: TGCGCCAGCAGCTTGGTCCGGGGGGGAGAAGAGACCCAGTACTTC; CDR3aa: CASSLVRGGEETQYF
abundance: .; d_gene: TRBD1; j_gene: TRBJ2-7; v_gene: TRBV5-1; CDR3nt: TGCGCCAGCAGCCGGGACAGAGGAATCTACGAGCAGTACTTC; CDR3aa: CASSRDRGIYEQYF
abundance: few; d_gene: .; j_gene: TRBJ1-5; v_gene: TRBV7-2; CDR3nt: TGTGCCAGCAGCCTCGCGGTCATGGGCAATCAGCCCCAGCATTTT; CDR3aa: CASSLAVMGNQPQHF
abundance: few; d_gene: .; j_gene: TRBJ2-1; v_gene: TRBV4-2; CDR3nt: TGTGCCAGCAGCCAAGAGCCTCTTGTGGCTGACTCCTACAATGAGCAGTTCTTC; CDR3aa: CASSQEPLVADSYNEQFF
abundance: .; d_gene: TRBD1; j_gene: TRBJ2-7; v_gene: TRBV13; CDR3nt: TGTGCCAGCAGCTATAACCGGGACAGGAGATCCTACGAGCAGTACTTC; CDR3aa: CASSYNRDRRSYEQYF
abundance: .; d_gene: TRBD1; j_gene: TRBJ1-5; v_gene: TRBV19; CDR3nt: TGTGCCAGTAGTATTCTGGACAGGGGGAATCAGCCCCAGCATTTT; CDR3aa: CASSILDRGNQPQHF
abundance: .; d_gene: TRBD2; j_gene: TRBJ2-3; v_gene: TRBV25-1; CDR3nt: TGTGCCAGCAGCAGGACTAGCGGAAGACTCCGTTCAGATACGCAGTATTTT; CDR3aa: CASSRTSGRLRSDTQYF
abundance: .; d_gene: .; j_gene: TRBJ1-2; v_gene: TRBV7-9; CDR3nt: TGTGCCAGCAGCTCTAGCGGGGGGTATGGCTACACCTTC; CDR3aa: CASSSSGGYGYTF
abundance: .; d_gene: .; j_gene: TRBJ1-5; v_gene: TRBV6-5; CDR3nt: TGTGCCAGCAGCCCCGAGAACAGGGACGATCAGCCCCAGCATTTT; CDR3aa: CASSPENRDDQPQHF
abundance: .; d_gene: .; j_gene: TRBJ1-5; v_gene: TRBV19; CDR3nt: TGTGCCAGTAGTATACCCCTGTGGACCTCAGACAGCCGGGACAAGAATCAGCCCCAGCATTTT; CDR3aa: CASSIPLWTSDSRDKNQPQHF